The 24 T cell receptor beta chains below all came from one sample that was sequenced in a study of vaccination and CD4 T cells after COVID-19 (dated by TCRdb to about 2022). Libraries were constructed by PCR. Sequencing relied on an Illumina iSeq 100. DNA from cultured CD4+ T cells was subjected to TCR sequencing with the Oncomine TCR Beta short-read assay at the Johns Hopkins FTIC core. TCRdb passed the public sequencing reads through fastp at Q25 and MiXCR, retaining productive beta sequences. Entries are consolidated by CDR3 protein sequence, retaining the most common genes and DNA. This sample has about 15,000 distinct CDR3 sequences in its table, and 55% to 75% of those were observed once. Of the sample, more than 5% is held by the ten largest clones. No antigen has been identified for these receptors. The meaning of the sample's treatment or condition label: approximately nine-day PBMC culture with coronavirus spike peptide pools or control peptides (ViraFEST assay).

Specimen: CD4+ T cells from blood, cultured in vitro. Receptors originate from a human donor who had recovered from COVID-19.

The CDR3 DNA reads as TGTGCCAGCAGCTTCACAGAGGGAACTGAAGCTTTCTTT. It is translated as CASSFTEGTEAFF. V usage is TRBV11-3 and J usage is TRBJ1-1, with D unresolved. V lost 3 bases and J lost 5, with 10 bases in between. The V gene's germline CDR1 is SGHNT and CDR2 YENEEA. The CDR3 spans 13 residues.

The table lists this clonotype with a few counts. This rearrangement joins TRBV7-3 to TRBJ2-5; possible D gene TRBD1, 6 bases. V lost 5 bases and J lost 1, with 11 bases in between. This CDR3 is built from 14 residues. CDR1 and CDR2 (germline): SGHTA, FQGTGA. The CDR3 here is CASSAEDSQETQYF. For the CDR3, the DNA is TGTGCCAGCAGCGCCGAGGACAGCCAAGAGACCCAGTACTTC.

This clonotype appeared a few times. The chain couples TRBV10-2 to TRBJ2-2, with 7 nucleotides matching TRBD2. This CDR3 is built from 14 residues. Per germline, CDR1 WSHSY and CDR2 SAAADI. V was pared by 10 bases and J by 2 bases, with 7 bases of the junction left unmatched. Here the CDR3 reads CATRSGTNTGELFF. The DNA of the CDR3 is TGCGCCACCAGGAGCGGGACCAACACCGGGGAGCTGTTTTTT.

CDR3 nucleotide sequence: TGTGCCAGTAGCAGGACTAGCGGGGAACGTAGGTCTAAGCAGTTCTTC. Its protein is CASSRTSGERRSKQFF. J is TRBJ2-1 and V is TRBV19, with 12 positions matching TRBD2. Losses at the gene ends were 6 bases for V and 11 bases for J; bases not matched to a gene: 14. Germline V CDR1 and CDR2: LNHDA, SQIVND (reference sequence). The CDR3 length is 16 residues.

This clonotype was recorded a few times. The chain employs TRBV6-5 and TRBJ2-6; D possibly corresponds to TRBD2 (6 bases). This CDR3 spans 15 amino acids. Germline V gives CDR1 MNHEY, CDR2 SVGAGI. Between the trimmed V and J ends, which lost 4 bases and 1 base, there was a span of 8 bases. For the CDR3, the DNA is TGTGCCAGCAGTTTCCGGGGGTCTGGGGCCAACGTCCTGACTTTC. It specifies CASSFRGSGANVLTF.

The rearrangement links TRBV6-4 to TRBJ1-1; maybe TRBD1 (6 bases). Trimming pared 2 bases from V and 2 bases from J, leaving 9 bases between. The CDR3 totals 14 residues. In germline, CDR1 is MRHNA, CDR2 SNTAGT. The CDR3 sequence: CASSDGGPNTEAFF. CDR3 DNA: TGTGCCAGCAGTGACGGGGGCCCTAACACTGAAGCTTTCTTT.

The chain carries TRBV19 and TRBJ1-5; 8 nucleotides line up with TRBD1. This CDR3 has 16 amino acids. CDR1 is LNHDA and CDR2 is SQIVND in the germline V gene (reference sequence). V was clipped by 6 bases and J by 3 bases; unmatched bases: 10. The CDR3 loop is CASRPPGQAFNQPQHF. DNA for the CDR3: TGTGCCAGTAGACCCCCGGGACAGGCCTTCAATCAGCCCCAGCATTTT.

In nucleotides, the CDR3 is TGTGCCAGCAGCACTCTGCCGAACACTGAAGCTTTCTTT. Translation gives CASSTLPNTEAFF. The J gene is TRBJ1-1, the V gene TRBV7-8; no firm D call. There are 13 residues in the CDR3. The V gene lost 5 bases and the J gene lost 1 base, with 8 bases spanning the gap. Looked up from germline, CDR1 is SGHVS and CDR2 is FQNEAQ.

The chain combines TRBV7-9 with TRBJ1-5; tentative D call: TRBD1 (6 bases). The CDR3 is 16 residues long. Germline V gene sequence: CDR1 SEHNR, CDR2 FQNEAQ (reference sequence). The ends were cut back, 4 bases at V and 5 bases at J, with 18 bases in the middle. DNA for the CDR3: TGTGCCAGCAGCTCCTTGGGGGGGGCCAGCGATCAGCCCCAGCATTTT. It yields the protein CASSSLGGASDQPQHF. Looking up the rest from reference TRBV7-9 and TRBJ1-5 gives the full variable domain: DTGVSQNPRHKITKRGQNVTFRCDPISEHNRLYWYRQTLGQGPEFLTYFQNEAQLEKSRLLSDRFSAERPKGSFSTLEIQRTEQGDSAMYLCASSSLGGASDQPQHFGDGTRLSIL.

The J gene is TRBJ2-1, the V gene TRBV6-1; D is possibly TRBD1 or TRBD2 (5 bases each). The CDR3 runs 14 residues. With 5 bases removed from V and 2 bases from J, the gap between germline ends came to 10 bases. CDR1 and CDR2 from the germline V gene are MNHNS and SASEGT. In nucleotides, the CDR3 is TGTGCCAGCAGTCACCAGGGACCCTACAATGAGCAGTTCTTC. Protein product: CASSHQGPYNEQFF.

This clonotype has just one count. This rearrangement joins TRBV20-1 to TRBJ2-3; D possibly corresponds to TRBD2 (6 bases). The length of the CDR3 is 15 residues. Trimming removed 0 bases from V and 2 bases from J, with 12 bases in between. CDR1 DFQATT and CDR2 SNEGSKA come from the germline V gene (reference sequence). The CDR3 protein is CSARDASAITDTQYF. The DNA of the CDR3 is TGCAGTGCTAGAGACGCTAGCGCCATCACAGATACGCAGTATTTT.

This clonotype was observed a handful of times. This sequence joins TRBV20-1 and TRBJ1-2; D gene unclear. Germline loops: CDR1 DFQATT, CDR2 SNEGSKA (reference sequence). This CDR3 comprises 16 residues. The ends were cut back, 0 bases at V and 6 bases at J, with 20 bases in the middle. The CDR3 spells CSARDSAGNPLDGYTF. As DNA, the CDR3 is TGCAGTGCTAGAGATTCAGCGGGGAACCCCCTGGATGGCTACACCTTC.

This chain links TRBV6-1 with TRBJ1-1; D is ambiguous. Deletions cut 5 bases from V and 2 bases from J, with 9 bases between. CDR3 size: 13 residues. Germline V gene sequence: CDR1 MNHNS, CDR2 SASEGT. The CDR3 loop reads CASSHRPNTEAFF. In DNA, the CDR3 is TGTGCCAGCAGTCACCGGCCCAACACTGAAGCTTTCTTT.

This clonotype was counted a few times. This sequence joins TRBV19 and TRBJ1-1; D gene uncertain. Trimming shortened V by 5 bases and J by 4 bases, and 11 bases separated the two germline ends. Germline CDR1 is LNHDA and CDR2 is SQIVND (reference sequence). This CDR3 contains 13 residues. The CDR3 DNA reads as TGTGCCAGTAGTGAATCGAGATCCACTGAAGCTTTCTTT. Translated, it gives CASSESRSTEAFF.

The chain uses TRBV29-1 and TRBJ2-2; 8 bases are a match to TRBD1. CDR1 is SQVTM, CDR2 ANQGSEA, per germline. This CDR3 spans 16 amino acids. The V and J ends lost 3 bases and 5 bases, in that order; junction bases with no gene match: 11. The CDR3 nucleotides read TGCAGCGTTGAGAGCTCGGACAGGGTTGGGACCGGGGAGCTGTTTTTT. It yields the protein CSVESSDRVGTGELFF.

This clonotype was detected only a few times. The J gene is TRBJ1-1, the V gene TRBV7-2; D is ambiguous. This CDR3 comprises 14 residues. Germline V lookup: CDR1 SGHTA, CDR2 FQGNSA. V was pared by 1 base and J by 1 base, with 7 bases between. CDR3 loop: CASSLGATNTEAFF. The DNA for the CDR3 is TGTGCCAGCAGCTTAGGGGCAACGAACACTGAAGCTTTCTTT.

This clonotype was seen a few times. J is TRBJ2-5 and V is TRBV20-1; 8 bases map to TRBD1. Germline loops: CDR1 DFQATT, CDR2 SNEGSKA (reference sequence). The CDR3 covers 11 residues. V lost 5 bases, J lost 7 bases, and 3 bases stayed unmatched. The CDR3 DNA is TGCAGTGCTTTTGACAGGGGGACCCAGTACTTC. Translation: CSAFDRGTQYF.

This rearrangement joins TRBV19 to TRBJ1-6; D gene uncertain. This CDR3 is built from 13 residues. Germline values: CDR1 LNHDA, CDR2 SQIVND (reference sequence). Trimming took 5 bases from V and 14 from J, leaving 16 bases between them. CDR3 DNA sequence: TGTGCCAGTAGTCCGACGGCGGTCTGGACCCTCCACTTT. It encodes CASSPTAVWTLHF. Supplemented by reference TRBV19 and TRBJ1-6, the full variable domain reads DGGITQSPKYLFRKEGQNVTLSCEQNLNHDAMYWYRQDPGQGLRLIYYSQIVNDFQKGDIAEGYSVSREKKESFPLTVTSAQKNPTAFYLCASSPTAVWTLHFGNGTRLTVT.

The chain joins TRBV10-3 to TRBJ1-5; tentative D call: TRBD1 (6 bases). V was pared by 10 bases and J by 2 bases, with 24 bases between. CDR1 and CDR2 (germline): ENHRY, SYGVKD. This CDR3 is 17 amino acids long. CDR3 sequence reads: CATKRGGGGIGNQPQHF. The CDR3 coding sequence is TGTGCCACCAAACGTGGGGGGGGCGGAATCGGCAATCAGCCCCAGCATTTT.

The table lists this clonotype with a few counts. V is TRBV7-9 and J is TRBJ1-2, with D perhaps matching TRBD1 (6 bases). Germline V gene data show CDR1 as SEHNR and CDR2 as FQNEAQ (reference sequence). Trimming left V 5 bases short and J 2 bases short, with 9 bases between. The CDR3 has 13 residues. The CDR3 sequence: CASSRGTNYGYTF. The CDR3 coding sequence is TGTGCCAGCAGCCGAGGGACAAACTATGGCTACACCTTC.

V and J are TRBV2 and TRBJ1-2; 7 bases match TRBD1. This CDR3 spans 13 amino acids. Germline V CDR1 and CDR2: SNHLY, FYNNEI. The J segment lost 8 bases and the V segment lost 2 bases, leaving 5 bases of the junction unmatched. The CDR3, as DNA: TGTGCCAGCAGTGAAAGATCAGGGGGGGGCTACACCTTC. Its translation: CASSERSGGGYTF.

The chain recombines TRBV7-9 with TRBJ1-2; TRBD1 matches 9 bases. The CDR3 has 15 amino acids. Germline CDR1 and CDR2: SEHNR and FQNEAQ (reference sequence). Unmatched junction bases numbered 8, after V lost 5 bases and J lost 4 bases. CDR3 sequence: CASSPQGASIYGYTF. The CDR3 DNA reads TGTGCCAGCAGCCCACAGGGGGCGTCAATCTATGGCTACACCTTC.

The rearrangement links TRBV20-1 to TRBJ2-1; no clear D gene. The V gene's germline CDR1 is DFQATT and CDR2 SNEGSKA (reference sequence). With 7 bases removed from V and 2 bases from J, the gap between germline ends came to 9 bases. CDR3 length equals 12 residues. The CDR3 sequence: CSGAAPYNEQFF. The CDR3 coding sequence is TGCAGTGGGGCAGCTCCCTACAATGAGCAGTTCTTC.

CDR3 protein: CASSLRRSRTGELFF. CDR3 DNA: TGTGCCAGCAGCTTAAGGAGGTCTAGGACCGGGGAGCTGTTTTTT. The chain employs TRBV7-8 and TRBJ2-2; D possibly corresponds to TRBD2 (5 bases). V was trimmed by 2 bases and J by 5 bases, leaving 12 bases between them. This CDR3 spans 15 amino acids. CDR1 and CDR2 from the germline V gene are SGHVS and FQNEAQ.